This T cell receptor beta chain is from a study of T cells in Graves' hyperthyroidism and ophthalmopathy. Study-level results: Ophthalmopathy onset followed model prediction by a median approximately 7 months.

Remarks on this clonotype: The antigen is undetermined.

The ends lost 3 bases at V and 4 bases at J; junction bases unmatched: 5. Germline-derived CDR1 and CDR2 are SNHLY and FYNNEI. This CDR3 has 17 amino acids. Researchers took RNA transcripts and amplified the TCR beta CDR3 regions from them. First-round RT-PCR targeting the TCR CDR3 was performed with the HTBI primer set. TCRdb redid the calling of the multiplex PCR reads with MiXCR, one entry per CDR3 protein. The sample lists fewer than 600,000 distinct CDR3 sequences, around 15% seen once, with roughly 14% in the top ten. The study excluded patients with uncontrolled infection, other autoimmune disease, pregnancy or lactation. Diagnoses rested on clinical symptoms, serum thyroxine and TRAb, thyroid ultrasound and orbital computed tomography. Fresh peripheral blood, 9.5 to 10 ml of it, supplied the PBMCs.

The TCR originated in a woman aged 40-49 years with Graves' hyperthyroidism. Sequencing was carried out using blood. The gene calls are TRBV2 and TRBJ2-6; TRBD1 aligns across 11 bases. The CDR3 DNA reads TGTGCCAGCAGTGAGGACAGGGGGCAGCCCGGGGCCAACGTCCTGACTTTC. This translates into CASSEDRGQPGANVLTF.